This passage covers 29 T cell receptor beta chains from one sample sequenced in a study of metastatic and nonmetastatic thyroid tumors. Treatment of any kind had been given to no patient before thyroid surgery. TCRdb reanalyzed the PCR reads via MiXCR. The sample holds 5,500 to 7,000 clones, over 2.5% seen once. Input material: tumor tissue. These receptors originate from a female donor with papillary thyroid cancer or a benign thyroid nodule (not recorded which). Some clones in this sample may be carry-over from other donors' samples.

This clone is medium-sized. The chain is built from TRBV11-3 and TRBJ2-3; 7 nucleotides agree with TRBD2. Germline V gene sequence: CDR1 SGHNT, CDR2 YENEEA. The CDR3 is 11 amino acids. V trimming: 5 bases; J trimming: 8 bases; junction bases outside the gene matches: 1. CDR3 DNA sequence: TGTGCCAGCAGCGGGAGGGGTACGCAGTATTTT. Its translation: CASSGRGTQYF.

At least ten counts were recorded for this clone. This chain joins TRBV7-2 and TRBJ2-7; 10 bases match TRBD2. This CDR3 contains 15 residues. The V gene end was trimmed by 4 bases and the J gene end by 6 bases; junction bases not matched to a gene: 9. From germline, CDR1 is SGHTA and CDR2 FQGNSA. The CDR3 spells CASSSSGRANAEQYF. CDR3 bases: TGTGCCAGCAGCTCCAGCGGGAGGGCCAACGCCGAGCAGTACTTC.

This clone was seen ten or more times. The CDR3 does not end in the conserved phenylalanine or tryptophan, so this is likely a read error. The chain carries TRBV19 and TRBJ2-1, with a possible D match to TRBD2 (6 bases). V gave up 7 bases and J gave up 0 bases, with 13 bases separating them. In germline, CDR1 is LNHDA, CDR2 SQIVND (reference sequence). CDR3 length equals 15 residues. The CDR3: CASTLTSGSYNEQFV. CDR3 coding DNA: TGTGCCAGTACCCTGACTAGTGGCTCCTACAATGAGCAGTTCGTC.

This clone qualifies as medium-sized. The CDR3, as DNA: TGTGCCAGCAGGGCGGGGACAGCCCCCTACAATGAGCAGTTCTTC. Encoded protein: CASRAGTAPYNEQFF. The chain couples TRBV11-3 to TRBJ2-1; D might be TRBD1 (7 bases). The CDR3 contains 15 residues. V lost 6 bases and J 2 bases, leaving 14 bases between the germline ends. CDR1 SGHNT and CDR2 YENEEA come from the germline V gene.

This clone appeared many times. The V gene is TRBV27, the J gene TRBJ2-1; TRBD1 matches at 10 bases. V trimming: 5 bases; J trimming: 9 bases; junction bases outside the gene matches: 10. From germline, CDR1 is MNHEY and CDR2 SMNVEV (reference sequence). This CDR3 is 15 amino acids long. In nucleotides, the CDR3 is TGTGCCAGCAGTAACCGGGACAGGGGTTTTGGTGAGCAGTTCTTC. Translated: CASSNRDRGFGEQFF.

The rearrangement links TRBV6-4 to TRBJ1-3; 8 bases are a match to TRBD1. V lost 4 bases and J lost 3; bases outside the gene matches: 8. From germline, CDR1 is MRHNA and CDR2 SNTAGT. The length of the CDR3 is 16 residues. This CDR3 reads CASSVSTGAVGNTIYF. DNA of the CDR3: TGTGCCAGCAGTGTCTCGACAGGGGCCGTTGGAAACACCATATATTTT.

This clone qualifies as medium-sized. The rearrangement uses TRBV6-2 or TRBV6-3 and TRBJ1-2; 8 nucleotides agree with TRBD1. CDR1 and CDR2 from the germline V gene are MNHEY and SVGEGT. The CDR3 is 15 amino acids. V shed 6 bases, J shed 4 bases, and the junction held 10 bases outside the gene matches. CDR3 residues: CASRQYRGFFYGYTF. CDR3 nucleotide sequence: TGTGCCAGCAGACAGTACAGGGGGTTTTTCTATGGCTACACCTTC.

On this clone: A read error may account for a junction end that differs from germline. The identical CDR3 is also encoded by other nucleotide sequences in the sample. In DNA form, the CDR3 reads TGTGCCAGCAGCTCACCGGGACAGGGAGGCAACCAGCCCCAGCATTTT. Encoded protein: CASSSPGQGGNQPQHF. This sequence joins TRBV28 and TRBJ1-5; 9 bases map to TRBD1. Germline loops: CDR1 MDHEN, CDR2 SYDVKM. The CDR3 is made up of 16 amino acids.

This clone is medium-sized within its sample. Other DNA sequences in the same sample also yield this CDR3. V is TRBV4-1 and J is TRBJ2-7, with TRBD1 identical over 10 bases. With V trimmed by 0 bases and J by 4 bases, 3 bases remained unmatched. In germline, CDR1 is MGHRA, CDR2 YSYEKL. This CDR3 contains 15 residues. DNA of the CDR3: TGCGCCAGCAGCCAAGAGCGGGACAGGGGTTACGAGCAGTACTTC. The encoded protein is CASSQERDRGYEQYF.

Relative to its sample, this clone is medium-sized. The chain links TRBV20-1 to TRBJ2-7; TRBD2 is a possible D gene (6 bases). The V gene's germline CDR1 is DFQATT and CDR2 SNEGSKA (reference sequence). V lost 2 bases and J lost 4, with 15 bases in between. The CDR3 loop spans 14 amino acids. CDR3 DNA sequence: TGCAGTGCTAGATGGGTCGGGAGAGATTACGAGCAGTACTTC. It translates to CSARWVGRDYEQYF.

This clone has ten or more counts. The chain uses TRBV12-3 or TRBV12-4 and TRBJ2-3; D may correspond to TRBD1 or TRBD2 (6 bases each). The CDR3 contains 14 residues. Trimming removed 6 bases from V and 0 bases from J, with 10 bases in between. CDR3 in DNA: TGTGCCAGCAGCCGGGGGCAAAGCACAGATACGCAGTATTTT. This codes for CASSRGQSTDTQYF.

This chain links TRBV6-5 with TRBJ1-6; D not resolved. The V gene lost 1 base and the J gene lost 0 bases, with 13 bases spanning the gap. CDR3 length: 18 residues. Germline V gives CDR1 MNHEY, CDR2 SVGAGI. The DNA of the CDR3 is TGTGCCAGCAGTTACTATGGGAAAACGAGCTCCTATAATTCACCCCTCCACTTT. This codes for CASSYYGKTSSYNSPLHF.

This clone is judged medium-sized. The chain couples TRBV20-1 to TRBJ2-3; D unresolved. The germline V gene has CDR1 DFQATT and CDR2 SNEGSKA (reference sequence). The CDR3 consists of 13 residues. Trimming left V 3 bases short and J 6 bases short, with 13 bases between. This CDR3 is CSASDNSDDTQYF. The CDR3 DNA follows: TGCAGTGCTAGTGACAACTCGGACGATACGCAGTATTTT.

Comment on this clone: A junction boundary mismatches the germline segment, possibly from a read error. The CDR3 loop reads CASSETRGGNQPHHF. CDR3 DNA: TGTGCCAGCAGTGAGACTCGTGGTGGCAATCAGCCCCATCATTTT. The chain carries TRBV6-4 and TRBJ1-5; D remains ambiguous. CDR3 size: 15 residues. Germline V gene lookup returns CDR1 MRHNA and CDR2 SNTAGT.

This clone was seen repeatedly, ten times or more. V usage is TRBV30 and J usage is TRBJ2-1; D ambiguous. This CDR3 comprises 14 residues. The V and J ends lost 6 bases and 0 bases respectively, with 12 bases between them. Germline V gene data show CDR1 as GTSNPN and CDR2 as SVGIG (reference sequence). CDR3 loop: CACQARSSYNEQFF. The CDR3 bases are TGTGCCTGCCAGGCAAGAAGCTCCTACAATGAGCAGTTCTTC.

This clone rates as medium-sized. J is TRBJ2-7 and V is TRBV4-1; the D gene could be TRBD1 or TRBD2 (5 bases each). The CDR3 runs 16 residues. The germline V gene has CDR1 MGHRA and CDR2 YSYEKL. V was pared by 1 base and J by 3 bases, with 16 bases between. The chain's CDR3 is CASSQGGRQRFYEQYF. The CDR3 DNA reads TGCGCCAGCAGCCAAGGGGGGAGACAGAGATTCTACGAGCAGTACTTC.

This clone was counted many times. A much larger clone is a single base away; this may be a read error. Likely a read error: the CDR3 ends without its conserved phenylalanine or tryptophan. This chain uses TRBV20-1 with TRBJ2-1, with 10 bases that match TRBD1. The V gene's germline CDR1 is DFQATT and CDR2 SNEGSKA (reference sequence). The trim removed 6 bases at V and 4 bases at J, leaving 21 bases unmatched. CDR3 size: 19 residues. CDR3 coding DNA: TGCAGTGCAGAGTCCGGGACAGGGGAGCCGATGGTGACATACAATGAGCAGTTCGTC. As protein: CSAESGTGEPMVTYNEQFV.

This clone is medium-sized by share. This chain joins TRBV7-3 and TRBJ2-1, with D unclear. CDR1 is SGHTA and CDR2 is FQGTGA in the germline V gene. V was clipped by 2 bases and J by 6 bases, with 14 bases between them. The CDR3 has 15 amino acids. The CDR3 sequence is CASSLWVGGSNEQFF. The CDR3, as DNA: TGTGCCAGCAGCTTATGGGTCGGCGGCAGCAATGAGCAGTTCTTC.

This clone rates as medium-sized (0.01 to 0.1%). The chain carries TRBV6-1 and TRBJ1-5; 7 bases are a match to TRBD1. With 8 bases clipped from V and 1 base from J, the junction kept 11 bases outside the gene matches. CDR1 is MNHNS and CDR2 is SASEGT in the germline V gene. The CDR3 is 16 amino acids. The CDR3 nucleotides read TGTGCCAGCGGCGTTGCGGCAGGGGGAAGCAATCAGCCCCAGCATTTT. Its protein is CASGVAAGGSNQPQHF.

The chain uses TRBV20-1 and TRBJ1-4; no reliable D call. V dropped 6 bases and J dropped 8 bases, with 22 bases sitting between them. The CDR3 totals 15 residues. The germline V gene has CDR1 DFQATT and CDR2 SNEGSKA (reference sequence). CDR3 sequence: CSANGDTGLWEKLFF. CDR3 bases: TGCAGTGCGAACGGTGACACGGGTTTGTGGGAAAAACTGTTTTTT.

Within the sample, this clone is medium-sized. This chain uses TRBV5-5 with TRBJ2-7, with a weak D call TRBD2 (5 bases). V was cut by 4 bases and J by 1 base, with 12 bases left in between. The germline V gene encodes CDR1 SGHKS and CDR2 YYEKEE (reference sequence). This CDR3 has 14 amino acids. The CDR3 here is CASSTSPGSYEQYF. The CDR3 DNA reads as TGTGCCAGCAGCACTAGTCCGGGGTCCTACGAGCAGTACTTC.

This clone occurred many times. V and J are TRBV19 and TRBJ1-2; D ambiguous. Deletions cut 4 bases from V and 2 bases from J, with 8 bases between. Per the germline V gene, CDR1 is LNHDA and CDR2 is SQIVND (reference sequence). The CDR3 loop spans 13 amino acids. CDR3 in amino acids: CASSSQENYGYTF. The CDR3, as DNA: TGTGCCAGTAGTAGCCAGGAGAACTATGGCTACACCTTC.

This clone came up many times. The chain couples TRBV29-1 to TRBJ2-1; either TRBD1 or TRBD2 may supply D (5 bases each). Trimming cost V 5 bases and J 6 bases, with 14 bases left between them. This CDR3 has 13 amino acids. The germline gives CDR1 SQVTM, CDR2 ANQGSEA. The CDR3 sequence is CSVLRDASNEQFF. The DNA for the CDR3 is TGCAGCGTTCTCCGGGACGCGTCCAATGAGCAGTTCTTC.

This clone was found many times. The J gene is TRBJ2-5, the V gene TRBV5-1; D is ambiguous. The V gene's germline CDR1 is SGHRS and CDR2 YFSETQ. The CDR3 consists of 14 residues. Trimming stripped 1 base from V and 4 bases from J, with 11 bases between. CDR3 bases: TGCGCCAGCAGCTTGTCAGGTGAAGGAGAGACCCAGTACTTC. It yields the protein CASSLSGEGETQYF.

This clone was detected ten times or more. A much larger clone sits a single nucleotide away, making a read error possible. The chain combines TRBV6-4 with TRBJ1-2; TRBD1 is a possible D gene (6 bases). Trimming shortened V by 0 bases and J by 6 bases, and 14 bases separated the two germline ends. This CDR3 comprises 15 residues. Per the germline V gene, CDR1 is MRHNA and CDR2 is SNTAGT. CDR3 sequence (DNA): TGTGCCAGCAGTGACTCGAGTACGGGGGCAAATGGCTACACCTTC. Residues: CASSDSSTGANGYTF.

This clone was counted ten times or more. This sequence joins TRBV27 and TRBJ1-1, with D unclear. Germline CDR1 reads MNHEY; CDR2 reads SMNVEV (reference sequence). This CDR3 has 15 amino acids. The V end was cut by 0 bases, the J end by 1 base, with 9 bases between. The CDR3 sequence: CASSLSGGGNTEAFF. DNA of the CDR3: TGTGCCAGCAGTTTATCTGGAGGCGGGAACACTGAAGCTTTCTTT.

This clone came up many times. The J gene is TRBJ1-1, the V gene TRBV6-1, with TRBD1 matching over 11 bases. CDR3 length equals 15 residues. J lost 4 bases, V lost 4 bases, and 5 bases had no gene match. CDR1 and CDR2 (germline): MNHNS, SASEGT. CDR3 region: CASSGGTGGTTEAFF. DNA of the CDR3: TGTGCCAGCAGTGGGGGGACAGGGGGTACCACTGAAGCTTTCTTT.

This clone was seen repeatedly, ten times or more. The chain links TRBV7-9 to TRBJ2-7; 9 bases map to TRBD1. This CDR3 has 14 amino acids. V lost 4 bases and J lost 2; bases outside the gene matches: 3. CDR1 and CDR2 from the germline V gene are SEHNR and FQNEAQ (reference sequence). The CDR3 nucleotides are TGTGCCAGCAGCTCGGACAGGGGTACCTACGAGCAGTACTTC. Its translation is CASSSDRGTYEQYF.

This clone is medium-sized within its sample. The chain recombines TRBV19 with TRBJ1-1; no clear D. CDR1 and CDR2 (germline): LNHDA, SQIVND (reference sequence). CDR3 length: 13 amino acids. The germline V and J ends were trimmed by 2 bases and 0 bases, with 4 bases remaining between them. Here the CDR3 DNA reads TGTGCCAGTAGTATATCCGTGAACACTGAAGCTTTCTTT. It yields the protein CASSISVNTEAFF.